These 13 T cell receptor beta chains originate from one sample sequenced in a study of shared T cell receptors in the human thymus. Profiling relied on immunoSEQ multiplex PCR, and the TCRdb table lists in-frame clones only, not all of them. The sample lists fewer than 700,000 clones, 85% to 90% occurring once. The same specimen was also included in a second study, on human thymus T cells.

Sample: thymocytes. These receptor sequences come from a boy under three years old with a congenital heart defect.

The chain links TRBV28 to TRBJ1-5; D possibly corresponds to TRBD1 (5 bases). Germline V gives CDR1 MDHEN, CDR2 SYDVKM. The CDR3 spans 14 residues. V dropped 5 bases and J dropped 8 bases, with 16 bases sitting between them. The chain's CDR3 is CASSPRGGSEPQHF. The CDR3 DNA reads TGTGCCAGCAGTCCCCGGGGGGGGTCGGAGCCCCAGCATTTT.

The gene calls are TRBV11-2 and TRBJ2-7; 8 nucleotides match TRBD2. The CDR3 has 16 residues. In germline, CDR1 is SGHAT, CDR2 FQNNGV. V was pared by 5 bases and J by 5 bases, with 14 bases of the junction left unmatched. The CDR3 DNA reads TGTGCCAGCAGCCCTGTCGTTGAGCGGGGGTCCGACGAGCAGTACTTC. This gives the protein CASSPVVERGSDEQYF.

CDR3 sequence: CASSSPGGGGYNEQFF. In nucleotides, the CDR3 is TGTGCCAGCAGTTCCCCTGGGGGGGGAGGCTACAATGAGCAGTTCTTC. The rearrangement uses TRBV28 and TRBJ2-1; 7 bases align to TRBD2. The CDR3 is 16 residues long. The ends lost 4 bases at V and 3 bases at J; junction bases unmatched: 9. Germline V gene lookup returns CDR1 MDHEN and CDR2 SYDVKM.

V is TRBV10-3 and J is TRBJ1-2; 12 bases agree with TRBD1. J was trimmed by 7 bases and V by 10 bases; bases with no gene match: 10. The germline CDR1 and CDR2 sequences are ENHRY and SYGVKD. The CDR3 is made up of 14 amino acids. The CDR3 DNA sequence: TGTGCCACCAGACCGGGACAGGGGGCCGGTGGCTACACCTTC. This gives the protein CATRPGQGAGGYTF.

This chain uses TRBV11-3 with TRBJ2-2, with a weak D call TRBD2 (5 bases). Germline V gene sequence: CDR1 SGHNT, CDR2 YENEEA. The CDR3 contains 14 residues. Between the trimmed V and J ends, which lost 2 bases and 7 bases, there was a span of 11 bases. The CDR3 loop is CASSLSRGSGELFF. The CDR3 DNA follows: TGTGCCAGCAGCTTATCACGGGGAAGCGGGGAGCTGTTTTTT.

V gene TRBV7-9 combines with J gene TRBJ2-1, with 14 bases lining up with TRBD2. With V trimmed by 5 bases and J by 7 bases, 10 bases remained unmatched. The germline gives CDR1 SEHNR, CDR2 FQNEAQ (reference sequence). The CDR3 consists of 17 residues. The CDR3 protein is CASSAPGLAGEYNEQFF. CDR3 sequence (DNA): TGTGCCAGCAGCGCACCGGGACTAGCGGGAGAGTATAATGAGCAGTTCTTC.

This clone was recorded once. The chain employs TRBV29-1 and TRBJ1-5, with D possibly TRBD1 on 5 matching bases. Germline CDR1 SQVTM, CDR2 ANQGSEA. The CDR3 extends over 13 amino acids. CDR3 sequence: CRGGRKSNQPQHF. CDR3 DNA: TGCAGGGGGGGACGGAAGAGCAATCAGCCCCAGCATTTT.

V and J are TRBV5-6 and TRBJ2-7; TRBD1 agrees at 8 bases. There are 15 residues in the CDR3. Germline V gene lookup returns CDR1 SGHDT and CDR2 YYEEEE. The V gene end was trimmed by 4 bases and the J gene end by 2 bases; junction bases not matched to a gene: 8. CDR3 in DNA: TGTGCCAGCAGCCGCCACGGGACAGGCCCCTACGAGCAGTACTTC. The encoded protein is CASSRHGTGPYEQYF.

The chain links TRBV14 to TRBJ1-2; D might be TRBD1 (5 bases). CDR3 length equals 14 residues. Trimming took off 4 bases at V and 8 bases at J, with 17 bases between the two ends. Germline-derived CDR1 and CDR2 are SGHDN and FVKESK. CDR3 in amino acids: CASSPSPTAPGYTF. CDR3 DNA sequence: TGTGCCAGCAGCCCCTCCCCGACAGCTCCCGGCTACACCTTC.

This chain joins TRBV27 and TRBJ2-7; 8 bases align to TRBD2. The CDR3 has 14 amino acids. Germline-derived CDR1 and CDR2 are MNHEY and SMNVEV (reference sequence). V lost 4 bases, J lost 5 bases, and 7 bases stayed unmatched. CDR3 nucleotides: TGTGCCAGCAGTTCTTCTGCGGGAGGCCACGAGCAGTACTTC. Protein: CASSSSAGGHEQYF.

The CDR3 DNA reads as TGTGCCAGCAGCGCGGCGCCGGGACAGACCTACGAGCAGTACTTC. Its translation is CASSAAPGQTYEQYF. This sequence joins TRBV9 and TRBJ2-7, with 7 nucleotides matching TRBD1. The CDR3 contains 15 residues. The V gene end was trimmed by 3 bases and the J gene end by 2 bases; junction bases not matched to a gene: 8. Germline-derived CDR1 and CDR2 are SGDLS and YYNGEE.

This sequence joins TRBV6-5 and TRBJ1-2, with D unresolved. The V gene's germline CDR1 is MNHEY and CDR2 SVGAGI. The CDR3 has 13 amino acids. The V end was cut by 0 bases, the J end by 5 bases, with 7 bases between. The CDR3 nucleotides are TGTGCCAGCAGTTACTCGCATAGATATGGCTACACCTTC. Translated: CASSYSHRYGYTF.

V usage is TRBV2 and J usage is TRBJ2-7, with D tentatively TRBD1 (5 bases). The germline V gene has CDR1 SNHLY and CDR2 FYNNEI. V was pared by 1 base and J by 4 bases, with 8 bases between. The CDR3 has 13 amino acids. The CDR3 region has the DNA TGTGCCAGCAGTGAAGGACAGACTTACGAGCAGTACTTC. Its translation is CASSEGQTYEQYF.